The 24 T cell receptor beta chains reported below all come from one sample, sequenced in a study of CD8+ T cells in alopecia areata. The sequencing template was cDNA reverse transcribed from extracted RNA. Profiling relied on immunoSEQ multiplex PCR, and the TCRdb table lists in-frame clones only, not all of them. The sample lists about 110,000 clones, about 50% occurring once. The material sequenced was NKG2D-low CD8+ T cells sorted from blood. The receptor set was obtained from a human donor with alopecia areata.

CDR3 loop: CASSLFGDQPQHF. The CDR3 DNA reads as TGTGCCAGCAGTTTATTCGGAGATCAGCCCCAGCATTTT. The chain links TRBV28 to TRBJ1-5, with no clear D. CDR3 size: 13 residues. Trimming removed 1 base at V and 5 bases at J, with 6 bases between. CDR1 is MDHEN and CDR2 is SYDVKM in the germline V gene.

The chain uses TRBV5-1 and TRBJ2-3; D assignment may be TRBD1 or TRBD2 (6 bases each). Trimming stripped 4 bases from V and 11 bases from J, with 11 bases between. CDR1 is SGHRS and CDR2 is YFSETQ in the germline V gene. The CDR3 contains 11 residues. The CDR3 sequence is CASSRGEWQYF. Written as DNA, the CDR3 is TGCGCCAGCAGCAGGGGGGAGTGGCAGTATTTT. Full variable domain (remainder filled in from reference TRBV5-1 and TRBJ2-3): KAGVTQTPRYLIKTRGQQVTLSCSPISGHRSVSWYQQTPGQGLQFLFEYFSETQRNKGNFPGRFSGRQFSNSRSEMNVSTLELGDSALYLCASSRGEWQYFGPGTRLTVL.

CDR3 DNA: TGTGCCAGCAGTTTGATGGACAGCAAAGAGACCCAGTACTTC. This translates into CASSLMDSKETQYF. The V gene is TRBV28, the J gene TRBJ2-5; weak D call: TRBD1 (6 bases). CDR1 is MDHEN, CDR2 SYDVKM, per germline. V was cut by 3 bases and J by 3 bases, with 11 bases left in between. The CDR3 has 14 amino acids.

V and J are TRBV9 and TRBJ2-1; D is uncertain. CDR1 SGDLS and CDR2 YYNGEE come from the germline V gene. Trimming took off 2 bases at V and 5 bases at J, with 2 bases between the two ends. The CDR3 totals 11 residues. CDR3 residues: CASSVNNEQFF. In DNA form, the CDR3 reads TGTGCCAGCAGCGTTAACAATGAGCAGTTCTTC.

The V and J genes are TRBV27 and TRBJ2-7, with D possibly TRBD1 on 6 matching bases. Germline V gene lookup returns CDR1 MNHEY and CDR2 SMNVEV (reference sequence). The CDR3 has 14 residues. V lost 5 bases to trimming and J lost 7 bases, with 18 bases between them. DNA of the CDR3: TGTGCCAGCAGTGGTCGTTTGGGGGCGATTGAGCAGTACTTC. This codes for CASSGRLGAIEQYF.

V gene TRBV7-6 combines with J gene TRBJ2-3; D ambiguous. V lost 5 bases, J lost 9 bases, and 21 bases lay in between. The CDR3 totals 15 residues. Germline V gene data show CDR1 as SGHVS and CDR2 as FNYEAQ. CDR3 protein: CASSPHVPGVRTQYF. Written as DNA, the CDR3 is TGTGCCAGCAGCCCACATGTACCGGGCGTTCGAACGCAGTATTTT.

This chain connects TRBV13 to TRBJ2-7; tentatively, D is TRBD1 (5 bases). The CDR3 totals 15 residues. V was pared by 5 bases and J by 4 bases, with 18 bases between. Germline V lookup: CDR1 PRHDT, CDR2 FYEKMQ (reference sequence). CDR3 sequence reads: CASSSDSDPSYEQYF. The CDR3 nucleotides are TGTGCCAGCAGCAGCGACAGCGATCCCTCTTACGAGCAGTACTTC.

The chain employs TRBV25-1 and TRBJ2-7; TRBD2 matches at 11 bases. The CDR3 extends over 14 amino acids. Per the germline V gene, CDR1 is MGHDK and CDR2 is SYGVNS. CDR3 protein: CTVGTSGPTEEQYF. The DNA of the CDR3 is TGTACGGTGGGGACTAGCGGCCCGACGGAAGAGCAGTACTTC.

The rearrangement uses TRBV27 and TRBJ1-5; D not certain. Germline values: CDR1 MNHEY, CDR2 SMNVEV (reference sequence). The CDR3 covers 14 residues. V dropped 2 bases and J dropped 3 bases, with 8 bases sitting between them. DNA for the CDR3: TGTGCCAGCAGTTTAGGGCGGGTCAATCAGCCCCAGCATTTT. This gives the protein CASSLGRVNQPQHF.

This clone was counted only a few times. V and J are TRBV11-2 and TRBJ2-5; TRBD1 or TRBD2 may be the D gene (5 bases each). Trimming left V 1 base short and J 5 bases short, with 8 bases between. Germline V gene data show CDR1 as SGHAT and CDR2 as FQNNGV. The CDR3 has 13 residues. CDR3 nucleotide sequence: TGTGCCAGCAGCTTAGGGGACCCGGAGACCCAGTACTTC. Translated, it gives CASSLGDPETQYF.

This clone was recorded once. The chain has TRBV7-3 and TRBJ2-1; the match to TRBD2 covers 8 bases. The CDR3 covers 16 residues. The junction had 6 bases not matched to a gene; V was cut back by 1 base and J by 4 bases. Germline-derived CDR1 and CDR2 are SGHTA and FQGTGA. The CDR3 spells CASSLKRSSGYNEQFF. In DNA, the CDR3 is TGTGCCAGCAGCTTAAAAAGGTCTAGCGGGTACAATGAGCAGTTCTTC.

A few counts support this clone. J is TRBJ2-7 and V is TRBV2; weak D call: TRBD2 (5 bases). Trimming removed 7 bases at V and 6 bases at J, with 10 bases between. The germline V gene has CDR1 SNHLY and CDR2 FYNNEI. The CDR3 runs 11 residues. The CDR3 nucleotides read TGTGCCAGCACCGGAGGCGGCGAGCAGTACTTC. Its protein product is CASTGGGEQYF. Combining the CDR3 with reference TRBV2 and TRBJ2-7 gives the whole variable domain EPEVTQTPSHQVTQMGQEVILRCVPISNHLYFYWYRQILGQKVEFLVSFYNNEISEKSEIFDDQFSVERPDGSNFTLKIRSTKLEDSAMYFCASTGGGEQYFGPGTRLTVT.

The chain combines TRBV14 with TRBJ2-2, with no clear D. CDR3 length: 16 amino acids. The V gene's germline CDR1 is SGHDN and CDR2 FVKESK. The V and J ends lost 1 base and 0 bases respectively, with 9 bases between them. The CDR3 region is CASSQVFLANTGELFF. CDR3 nucleotides: TGTGCCAGCAGCCAAGTTTTCCTAGCGAACACCGGGGAGCTGTTTTTT.

This clone was picked up a small number of times. The V and J genes are TRBV7-8 and TRBJ2-7, with TRBD2 as a possible D gene (6 bases). Germline CDR1 and CDR2: SGHVS and FQNEAQ. V was pared by 5 bases and J by 5 bases, with 13 bases between. CDR3 length equals 13 residues. The CDR3 sequence is CASSHRRGNEQYF. Written as DNA, the CDR3 is TGTGCCAGCAGCCACCGACGCGGGAACGAGCAGTACTTC.

The CDR3 DNA follows: TGTGCCAGCAGCGTAGGAGACAGTAATCAGCCCCAGCATTTT. It codes for CASSVGDSNQPQHF. The chain is built from TRBV9 and TRBJ1-5; D perhaps matches TRBD1 (5 bases). The germline CDR1 and CDR2 sequences are SGDLS and YYNGEE. There are 14 residues in the CDR3. V was clipped by 0 bases and J by 4 bases, with 8 bases between them.

The gene calls are TRBV28 and TRBJ2-5, with D maybe TRBD1 (5 bases). The CDR3 consists of 15 residues. Germline V gene sequence: CDR1 MDHEN, CDR2 SYDVKM. Trimming removed 6 bases from V and 1 base from J, with 15 bases in between. DNA of the CDR3: TGTGCCAGCAGCGATGGCGTGACAGTCCAAGAGACCCAGTACTTC. It specifies CASSDGVTVQETQYF.

The rearrangement links TRBV20-1 to TRBJ2-1; D unresolved. Trimming took off 2 bases at V and 12 bases at J, with 5 bases between the two ends. The CDR3 totals 9 residues. Germline CDR1 is DFQATT and CDR2 is SNEGSKA (reference sequence). The CDR3 nucleotides read TGCAGTGCTAGACTCCTGCAGTTCTTC. It specifies CSARLLQFF.

This clone was detected only a few times. The rearrangement joins TRBV18 to TRBJ1-1, with TRBD1 as a possible D gene (5 bases). Germline V lookup: CDR1 KGHSH, CDR2 LQKENI. V lost 5 bases to trimming and J lost 0 bases, with 13 bases between them. The CDR3 length is 15 residues. CDR3 region: CASSSEGAVNTEAFF. In DNA form, the CDR3 reads TGTGCCAGCTCATCTGAAGGGGCCGTGAACACTGAAGCTTTCTTT.

The V gene is TRBV27, the J gene TRBJ2-5; D gene uncertain. With 0 bases removed from V and 5 bases from J, the gap between germline ends came to 10 bases. The CDR3 consists of 14 residues. Germline-derived CDR1 and CDR2 are MNHEY and SMNVEV (reference sequence). The CDR3: CASSLSPNLETQYF. The CDR3 region has the DNA TGTGCCAGCAGTTTATCCCCCAATCTCGAGACCCAGTACTTC.

In this sample, this clone turned up a few times. This chain uses TRBV7-2 with TRBJ2-1; 10 bases match TRBD1. Germline V lookup: CDR1 SGHTA, CDR2 FQGNSA. CDR3 length: 12 residues. The CDR3 loop is CATGQGYNEQFF. In DNA form, the CDR3 reads TGTGCGACGGGACAGGGGTACAATGAGCAGTTCTTC. The complete variable domain, with remaining parts taken from reference TRBV7-2 and TRBJ2-1, reads GAGVSQSPSNKVTEKGKDVELRCDPISGHTALYWYRQSLGQGLEFLIYFQGNSAPDKSGLPSDRFSAERTGGSVSTLTIQRTQQEDSAVYLCATGQGYNEQFFGPGTRLTVL.

This chain connects TRBV6-1 to TRBJ2-1; 10 positions agree with TRBD2. Germline V gives CDR1 MNHNS, CDR2 SASEGT. Trimming removed 4 bases from V and 4 bases from J; junction bases left unmatched: 10. The length of the CDR3 is 17 residues. This CDR3 is CASSGGTSESKYNEQFF. The CDR3 DNA sequence: TGTGCCAGCAGTGGCGGGACTAGCGAGAGCAAGTACAATGAGCAGTTCTTC.

The chain links TRBV5-1 to TRBJ1-1, with TRBD1 as a possible D gene (6 bases). The germline CDR1 and CDR2 sequences are SGHRS and YFSETQ. Trimming removed 2 bases at V and 2 bases at J, with 13 bases between. This CDR3 spans 15 amino acids. CDR3 residues: CASSLLGQPNTEAFF. The CDR3 nucleotides read TGCGCCAGCAGCTTATTAGGACAGCCAAACACTGAAGCTTTCTTT.

The rearrangement joins TRBV14 to TRBJ2-7; D gene ambiguous. Trimming pared 1 base from V and 3 bases from J, leaving 13 bases between. The germline gives CDR1 SGHDN, CDR2 FVKESK. This CDR3 spans 15 amino acids. The CDR3 is CASSQGTDRYYEQYF. The CDR3 DNA sequence: TGTGCCAGCAGCCAAGGGACGGACCGCTACTACGAGCAGTACTTC.

The rearrangement uses TRBV7-9 and TRBJ2-7, with unresolved D. The V gene's germline CDR1 is SEHNR and CDR2 FQNEAQ (reference sequence). The CDR3 sequence is 14 residues long. The ends were cut back, 5 bases at V and 7 bases at J, with 18 bases in the middle. The CDR3 nucleotides are TGTGCCAGCAGCCCCGAAGGTCCACCATGGGAGCAGTACTTC. Translation: CASSPEGPPWEQYF.